The following is a TCR beta chain sequence with its context. These data are taken from a study of blood T cell repertoires in COVID-19. The CDR3 spans 18 residues. The ends lost 4 bases at V and 9 bases at J; junction bases unmatched: 17. Germline V gene data show CDR1 as SNHLY and CDR2 as FYNNEI. Original data processing: The assay estimated nucleated cells by amplifying reference gene primers. Using immunoSEQ multiplex PCR, the repertoire was profiled, and TCRdb retains in-frame clones only, with some absent. The DNA was the basis for D and trimming; V, J and clone size are from that table. The table lists about 130,000 clones, 70% to 85% of them singletons, with over 9.5% in the top ten.

Source material: peripheral blood. The chain combines TRBV2 with TRBJ2-1, with 11 bases matching TRBD2. This TCR came from a man aged 55-75 years who had recovered from COVID-19. The DNA for the CDR3 is TGTGCCAGCAGTGGAGGTTTAGCGGGAGGGCTAGTGGGGAGTGAGCAGTTCTTC. Protein: CASSGGLAGGLVGSEQFF.